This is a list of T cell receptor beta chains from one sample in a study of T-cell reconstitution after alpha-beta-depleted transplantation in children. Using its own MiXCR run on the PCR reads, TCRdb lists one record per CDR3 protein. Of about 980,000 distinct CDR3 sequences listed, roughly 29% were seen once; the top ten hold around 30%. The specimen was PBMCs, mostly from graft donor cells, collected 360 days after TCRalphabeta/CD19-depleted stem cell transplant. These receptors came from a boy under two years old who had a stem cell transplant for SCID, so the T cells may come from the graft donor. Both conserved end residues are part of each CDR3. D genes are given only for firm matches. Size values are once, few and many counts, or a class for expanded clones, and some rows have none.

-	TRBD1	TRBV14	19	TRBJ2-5	CASSQEGIFGTGPQETQYF	TGTGCCAGCAGCCAAGAGGGCATCTTTGGGACAGGGCCACAAGAGACCCAGTACTTC
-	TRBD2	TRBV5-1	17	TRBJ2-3	CASSSDLIAGGLNTQYF	TGCGCCAGCAGCTCGGACCTTATTGCGGGGGGGCTAAATACGCAGTATTTT
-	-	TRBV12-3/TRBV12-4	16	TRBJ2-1	CASSPETGPAYNEQFF	TGTGCCAGCAGCCCCGAGACAGGACCTGCTTACAATGAGCAGTTCTTC
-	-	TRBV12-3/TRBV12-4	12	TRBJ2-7	CASRKSGYEQYF	TGTGCCAGCAGAAAGAGCGGCTACGAGCAGTACTTC
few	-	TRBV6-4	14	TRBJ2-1	CASRRDRSYNEQFF	TGTGCCAGCAGGAGGGACCGCTCCTACAATGAGCAGTTCTTC
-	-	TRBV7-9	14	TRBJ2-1	CASPPRVGGNEQFF	TGTGCCAGCCCCCCTCGGGTGGGGGGCAATGAGCAGTTCTTC
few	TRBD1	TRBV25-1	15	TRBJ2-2	CASSDRDRGPGELFF	TGTGCCAGCAGTGACCGGGACAGGGGTCCCGGGGAGCTGTTTTTT
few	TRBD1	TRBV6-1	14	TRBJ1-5	CASSETGEAQPQHF	TGTGCCAGCAGTGAGACAGGGGAGGCCCAGCCCCAGCATTTT
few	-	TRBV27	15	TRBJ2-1	CASSTSANSHNEQFF	TGTGCCAGCAGTACCTCAGCTAATTCACACAATGAGCAGTTCTTC
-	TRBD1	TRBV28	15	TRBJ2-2	CASSLITGGTGELFF	TGTGCCAGCAGTTTGATAACAGGGGGCACCGGGGAGCTGTTTTTT
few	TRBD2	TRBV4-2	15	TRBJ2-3	CASSLVAGERDTQYF	TGTGCCAGCAGCCTAGTAGCGGGGGAAAGAGATACGCAGTATTTT
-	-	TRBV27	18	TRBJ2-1	CASSLIRRQPSSYNEQFF	TGTGCCAGCAGTTTAATTAGGAGACAGCCCAGTAGTTACAATGAGCAGTTCTTC
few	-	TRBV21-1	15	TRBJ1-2	CASSKQSRGNYGYTF	TGTGCCAGCAGCAAACAGTCACGGGGGAACTATGGCTACACCTTC
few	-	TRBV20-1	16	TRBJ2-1	CSAPIWSRRSVNEQFF	TGCAGTGCCCCTATTTGGAGTAGAAGGTCCGTTAATGAGCAGTTCTTC
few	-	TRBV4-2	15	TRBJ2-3	CASSQGPGGTDTQYF	TGTGCCAGCAGCCAAGGACCGGGAGGCACAGATACGCAGTATTTT
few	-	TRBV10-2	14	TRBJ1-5	CASNWGGGNQPQHF	TGCGCCAGCAATTGGGGGGGAGGCAATCAGCCCCAGCATTTT
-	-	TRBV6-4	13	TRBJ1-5	CASSEGYNQPQHF	TGTGCCAGCAGTGAAGGGTACAATCAGCCCCAGCATTTT
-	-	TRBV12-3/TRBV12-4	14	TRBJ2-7	CASAKVPGRLEQYF	TGTGCCAGCGCAAAGGTCCCCGGACGTCTCGAGCAGTACTTC
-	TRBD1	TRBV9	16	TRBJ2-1	CASSFRDRDSYNEQFF	TGTGCCAGCAGTTTCAGGGACAGGGACTCCTACAATGAGCAGTTCTTC
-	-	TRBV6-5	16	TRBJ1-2	CASSYSHPSRNYGYTF	TGTGCCAGCAGTTACTCCCACCCAAGCAGGAACTATGGCTACACCTTC
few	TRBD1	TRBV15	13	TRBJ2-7	CATASGQYYEQYF	TGTGCCACCGCATCGGGACAGTACTACGAGCAGTACTTC
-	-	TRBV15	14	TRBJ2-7	CATSRDLGGYEQYF	TGTGCCACCAGCAGAGATCTTGGGGGCTACGAGCAGTACTTC
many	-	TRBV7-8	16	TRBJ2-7	CASSFSNGVASYEQYF	TGTGCCAGCAGCTTTTCCAACGGGGTCGCCTCCTACGAGCAGTACTTC
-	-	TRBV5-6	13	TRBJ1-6	CASSWGGVSPLHF	TGTGCCAGCAGCTGGGGCGGGGTTTCACCCCTCCACTTT
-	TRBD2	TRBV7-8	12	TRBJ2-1	CASSLVAGGRFF	TGTGCCAGCAGCTTGGTAGCGGGGGGACGATTCTTC
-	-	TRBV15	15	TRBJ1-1	CATSRGGAVNTEAFF	TGTGCCACCAGCAGAGGAGGGGCGGTGAACACTGAAGCTTTCTTT
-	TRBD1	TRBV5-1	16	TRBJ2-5	CASSFLPGQGQETQYF	TGCGCCAGCAGCTTTCTCCCGGGACAGGGCCAAGAGACCCAGTACTTC
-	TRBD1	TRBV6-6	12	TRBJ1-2	CASSRDRDGFSF	TGTGCCAGCAGTCGAGACAGGGATGGGTTCTCCTTC
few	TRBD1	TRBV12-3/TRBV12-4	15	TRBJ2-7	CASTIAGQGTYEQYF	TGTGCCAGCACTATAGCGGGACAGGGGACCTACGAGCAGTACTTC
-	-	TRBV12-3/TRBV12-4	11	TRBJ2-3	CASNSVDTQYF	TGTGCCAGCAACTCGGTAGATACGCAGTATTTT
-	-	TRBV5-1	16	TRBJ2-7	CASSLGSSTGRYEQYF	TGCGCCAGCAGCTTGGGCTCTTCGACAGGCCGCTACGAGCAGTACTTC
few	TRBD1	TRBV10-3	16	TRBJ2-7	CAIKGARQGGAYEQYF	TGTGCCATCAAGGGAGCCAGACAGGGTGGGGCCTACGAGCAGTACTTC
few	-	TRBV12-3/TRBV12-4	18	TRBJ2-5	CASSFPWPTRTEKETQYF	TGTGCCAGCAGTTTTCCTTGGCCAACCCGGACAGAAAAAGAGACCCAGTACTTC
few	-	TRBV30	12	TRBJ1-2	CAWSVGPTVYAF	TGTGCCTGGAGTGTAGGTCCTACCGTCTACGCCTTC